This T cell receptor (beta chain) was recorded in a study of CD8 T cells in ankylosing spondylitis. Study outcomes and limitations: Disease-linked clones bore a CD8+ phenotype and were relatively rare in peripheral blood. Ankylosing spondylitis blood appeared to carry a characteristic TCR beta motif of several highly homologous variants. Reports of some motif variants in reactive arthritis synovial fluid and blood predate this one.

This clonotype was seen repeatedly, ten times or more. Its antigen is not known. The CDR3 spans 13 residues. The germline gives CDR1 SGHTA, CDR2 FQGNSA. V was shortened by 2 bases and J by 2 bases, with 7 bases between the two germline ends. TCR beta libraries were made by quantitative 5'-RACE with molecular barcodes. TCRdb re-analysed the 5' RACE reads in MiXCR, keeping a single row per CDR3 protein. Among fewer than 250,000 distinct CDR3 sequences listed, roughly 10% were seen once. The sample consisted of blood, either unsorted or a sorted T cell fraction (not recorded which). This chain links TRBV7-2 with TRBJ2-7, with D uncertain. The receptor comes from a male donor with ankylosing spondylitis or in good health (not recorded which). The CDR3 spells CASSLHSAYEQYF. The CDR3 coding sequence is TGTGCCAGCAGCTTACACAGCGCCTACGAGCAGTACTTC.